This TCR beta chain was profiled in a study of T cells in Graves' hyperthyroidism and ophthalmopathy. CDR1 and CDR2 from the germline V gene are DFQATT and SNEGSKA (reference sequence). This CDR3 is 16 amino acids long. Trimming removed 3 bases at V and 5 bases at J, with 23 bases between. PBMCs were derived from roughly 10 ml fresh peripheral blood. RNA transcripts yielded amplified TCR beta CDR3 regions. The study used the HTBI primer set for a first-round RT-PCR of the TCR CDR3. TCRdb passed the multiplex PCR reads through MiXCR, listing each CDR3 protein once. The table shows 700,000 to 950,000 distinct CDR3 sequences, with roughly a third occurring only once.

Sequencing used blood. The rearrangement links TRBV20-1 to TRBJ2-7; tentatively, D is TRBD1 (6 bases). The sequence was collected from a woman in her forties with Graves' hyperthyroidism. The CDR3 spells CSASGIIQGIGHEQYF. The CDR3 region has the DNA TGCAGTGCTAGTGGGATAATACAGGGAATCGGGCACGAGCAGTACTTC.